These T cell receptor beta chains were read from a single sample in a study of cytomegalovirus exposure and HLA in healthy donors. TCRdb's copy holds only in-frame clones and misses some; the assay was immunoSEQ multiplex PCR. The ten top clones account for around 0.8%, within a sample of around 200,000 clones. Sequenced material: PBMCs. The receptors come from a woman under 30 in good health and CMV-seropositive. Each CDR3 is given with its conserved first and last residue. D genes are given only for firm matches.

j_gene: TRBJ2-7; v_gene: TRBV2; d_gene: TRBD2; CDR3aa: CASGLAGGVYEQYF; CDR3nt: TGTGCCAGTGGACTAGCGGGAGGGGTTTACGAGCAGTACTTC
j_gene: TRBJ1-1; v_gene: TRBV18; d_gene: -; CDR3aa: CASSLSGYGYTEAFF; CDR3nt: TGTGCCAGCTCACTATCCGGGTATGGATACACTGAAGCTTTCTTT
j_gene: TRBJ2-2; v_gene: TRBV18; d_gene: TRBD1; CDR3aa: CASSPSTGSGELFF; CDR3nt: TGTGCCAGCTCACCCTCGACAGGGTCCGGGGAGCTGTTTTTT
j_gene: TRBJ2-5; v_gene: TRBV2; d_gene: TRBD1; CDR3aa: CASSSDRTGAGETQYF; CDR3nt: TGTGCCAGCTCTTCGGATCGAACAGGGGCAGGGGAGACCCAGTACTTC
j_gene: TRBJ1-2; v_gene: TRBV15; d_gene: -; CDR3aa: CATSRGGGDGYTF; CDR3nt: TGTGCCACCAGCAGAGGAGGAGGGGATGGCTACACCTTC
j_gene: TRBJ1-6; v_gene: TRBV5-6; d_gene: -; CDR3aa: CASSLGTMDSPLHF; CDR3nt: TGTGCCAGCAGCTTGGGGACAATGGATTCACCCCTCCACTTT
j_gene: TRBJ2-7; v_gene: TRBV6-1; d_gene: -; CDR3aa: CASSHNPRYEQYF; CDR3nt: TGTGCCAGCAGCCACAACCCAAGATACGAGCAGTACTTC
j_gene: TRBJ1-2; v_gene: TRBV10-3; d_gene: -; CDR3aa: CAISETFNYGYTF; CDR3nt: TGTGCCATCAGTGAGACATTTAACTATGGCTACACCTTC
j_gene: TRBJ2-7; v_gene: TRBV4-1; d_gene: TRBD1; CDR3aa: CASSQHGLRDRDHEQYF; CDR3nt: TGCGCCAGCAGCCAACATGGATTAAGGGACAGGGACCACGAGCAGTACTTC
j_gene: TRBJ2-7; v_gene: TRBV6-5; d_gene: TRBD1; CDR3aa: CASSYRDRDTYEQYF; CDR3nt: TGTGCCAGCAGTTATCGTGACAGGGATACCTACGAGCAGTACTTC
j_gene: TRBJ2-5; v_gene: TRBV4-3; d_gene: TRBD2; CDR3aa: CASSQELGGGGETQYF; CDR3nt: TGCGCCAGCAGCCAAGAGTTGGGGGGGGGAGGAGAGACCCAGTACTTC
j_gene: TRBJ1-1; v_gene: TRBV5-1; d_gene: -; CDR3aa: CASSPAPGPAEAFF; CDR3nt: TGCGCCAGCAGCCCAGCTCCGGGTCCAGCTGAAGCTTTCTTT
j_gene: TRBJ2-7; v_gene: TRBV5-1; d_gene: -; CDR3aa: CASSRSGSSYEQYF; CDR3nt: TGCGCCAGCAGCAGAAGCGGTAGCTCCTACGAGCAGTACTTC
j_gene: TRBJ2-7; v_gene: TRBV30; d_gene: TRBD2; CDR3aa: CAWRPGLAGYEQYF; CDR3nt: TGTGCCTGGAGGCCGGGACTAGCGGGTTACGAGCAGTACTTC
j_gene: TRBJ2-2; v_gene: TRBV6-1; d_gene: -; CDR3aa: CASSEAPGRWELFF; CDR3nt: TGTGCCAGCAGTGAAGCACCAGGGCGATGGGAGCTGTTTTTT
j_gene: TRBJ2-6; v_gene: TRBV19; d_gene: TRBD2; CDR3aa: CASSTPGLAGVSGANVLTF; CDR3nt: TGTGCCAGTAGTACTCCGGGACTAGCGGGTGTCTCTGGGGCCAACGTCCTGACTTTC
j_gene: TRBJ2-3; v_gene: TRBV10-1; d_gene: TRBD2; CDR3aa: CASSESRRLKTSGVDTDTQYF; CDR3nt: TGCGCCAGCAGTGAGTCCCGACGACTCAAGACTAGCGGGGTAGACACAGATACGCAGTATTTT
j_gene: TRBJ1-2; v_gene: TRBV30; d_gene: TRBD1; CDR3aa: CAWSVWDRGFYGYTF; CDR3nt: TGTGCCTGGAGTGTATGGGACAGGGGTTTCTATGGCTACACCTTC
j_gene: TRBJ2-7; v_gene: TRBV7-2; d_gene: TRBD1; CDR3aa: CASSLGQGAHEQYF; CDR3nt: TGTGCCAGCAGCTTGGGACAGGGGGCCCACGAGCAGTACTTC
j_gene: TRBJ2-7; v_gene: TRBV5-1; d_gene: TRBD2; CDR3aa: CASSFRGGRSYEQYF; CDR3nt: TGCGCCAGCAGCTTCCGGGGGGGAAGATCCTACGAGCAGTACTTC
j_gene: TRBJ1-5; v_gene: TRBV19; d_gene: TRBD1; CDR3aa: CASSLRGQNSNQPQHF; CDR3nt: TGTGCCAGTAGTTTAAGGGGACAGAATAGCAATCAGCCCCAGCATTTT
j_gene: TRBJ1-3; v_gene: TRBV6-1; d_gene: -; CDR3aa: CAGGMDISSGNTIYF; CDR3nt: TGTGCCGGGGGGATGGACATCTCCTCTGGAAACACCATATATTTT
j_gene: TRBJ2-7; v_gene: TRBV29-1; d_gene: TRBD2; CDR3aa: CSVATSGNSYEQYF; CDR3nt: TGCAGCGTAGCTACTAGCGGAAACTCCTACGAGCAGTACTTC
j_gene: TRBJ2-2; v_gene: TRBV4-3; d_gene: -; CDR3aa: CASSQVIGGGELFF; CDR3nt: TGCGCCAGCAGCCAAGTAATAGGCGGCGGGGAGCTGTTTTTT
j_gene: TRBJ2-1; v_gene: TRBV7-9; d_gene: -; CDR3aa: CASSLVSFGAGPKDNEQFF; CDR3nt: TGTGCCAGCAGCTTAGTATCCTTTGGTGCGGGACCGAAAGACAATGAGCAGTTCTTC
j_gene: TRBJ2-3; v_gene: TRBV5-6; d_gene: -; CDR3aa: CASSLGPSSTDTQYF; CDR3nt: TGTGCCAGCAGCTTGGGGCCTTCCAGCACAGATACGCAGTATTTT
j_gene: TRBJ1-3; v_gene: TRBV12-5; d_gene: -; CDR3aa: CASGLSGGSGNTIYF; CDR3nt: TGTGCTAGTGGTTTGAGTGGAGGAAGTGGAAACACCATATATTTT